The sequence of this T cell receptor (beta chain) was determined in a study of T cell responses to AZD1222 COVID-19 vaccine. General observations from the study: In a largely white British group with more females than males, clonal diversity was possibly underestimated.

Trimming cost V 2 bases and J 4 bases, with 14 bases left between them. Germline assignment: CDR1 SGHTA and CDR2 FQGNSA. The CDR3 consists of 15 residues. Of note for this clone: Its antigen is not identified.

Generated by immunoSEQ multiplex PCR, the TCRdb table keeps only in-frame clones and is missing some. The top ten hold approximately 9.8% of the sample, which has approximately 130,000 clones, about 89% seen once. V gene TRBV7-2 combines with J gene TRBJ1-2; TRBD1 is a possible D gene (5 bases). The source was peripheral blood, collected 28 days after the second AZD1222 dose. The sequence was obtained from an adult who received the AZD1222 COVID-19 vaccine. The CDR3 bases are TGTGCCAGCAGCTTAAGTACGGGGGGAGTCTATGGCTACACCTTC. It specifies CASSLSTGGVYGYTF.